One T cell receptor beta chain is described in this entry. Its antigen is unidentified. This sample stems from a study of radiotherapy plus CTLA-4 blockade in lung cancer. Study-level information: Objective responses were observed in around a sixth of patients, and disease control was achieved by 30% to 40%. Findings of the study overall: Peripheral blood showed expansion of tumor-derived TCR clones after radiotherapy and ipilimumab. Interferon-beta and early blood T cell clone dynamics reportedly predicted response best.

Some clones are missing from TCRdb's copy, which holds only in-frame ones; the method was immunoSEQ multiplex PCR. This sample has 90,000 to 150,000 clones, with approximately 84% found just once. This CDR3 has 13 amino acids. The V gene end was trimmed by 7 bases and the J gene end by 3 bases; junction bases not matched to a gene: 2. Germline assignment: CDR1 LNHDA and CDR2 SQIVND (reference sequence). The specimen was peripheral blood, collected from a patient treated with radiotherapy plus ipilimumab. The sequence was obtained from a human donor with non-small cell lung cancer who had a partial response to radiotherapy plus ipilimumab. The chain has TRBV19 and TRBJ1-2; the match to TRBD1 covers 10 bases. The CDR3 loop reads CASIGTGDYGYTF. The CDR3, as DNA: TGTGCCAGTATAGGGACAGGGGACTATGGCTACACCTTC.